This is a list of T cell receptor beta chains from one sample in a study of T cell responses to AZD1222 COVID-19 vaccine. Sequenced by immunoSEQ multiplex PCR; TCRdb stores in-frame clones only, minus some. The sample lists about 200,000 clones, approximately 93% occurring once. Source: peripheral blood, taken 28 days after the second AZD1222 dose. The receptors originated from an adult who received the AZD1222 COVID-19 vaccine. Both conserved end residues are part of each CDR3. D genes are given only for firm matches. A row's size may be missing; if present it is once, few, many or a size class.

v_gene: TRBV12-3/TRBV12-4
d_gene: .
abundance: .
j_gene: TRBJ1-2
CDR3nt: TGTGCCAGCAGTTTTACACTCCCTCCCGGCTACACCTTC
CDR3aa: CASSFTLPPGYTF

v_gene: TRBV7-2
d_gene: .
abundance: .
j_gene: TRBJ2-7
CDR3nt: TGTGCCAGCAGCTTAGGCCAGGGCCCCGCTTACGAGCAGTACTTC
CDR3aa: CASSLGQGPAYEQYF

v_gene: TRBV7-3
d_gene: .
abundance: .
j_gene: TRBJ1-1
CDR3nt: TGTGCCAGCAGCCAAATTCGAGGCACTGAAGCTTTCTTT
CDR3aa: CASSQIRGTEAFF

v_gene: TRBV4-2
d_gene: .
abundance: .
j_gene: TRBJ1-2
CDR3nt: TGTGCCAGCAGCCCAGACTCCTATGGCTACACCTTC
CDR3aa: CASSPDSYGYTF

v_gene: TRBV20-1
d_gene: .
abundance: .
j_gene: TRBJ1-2
CDR3nt: TGCAGTGCTAGAGGGGACTATGGCTACACCTTC
CDR3aa: CSARGDYGYTF

v_gene: TRBV7-2
d_gene: .
abundance: once
j_gene: TRBJ1-2
CDR3nt: TGTGCCAGCAGCCTGACCATGAAGGTGGGTGGCTACACCTTC
CDR3aa: CASSLTMKVGGYTF

v_gene: TRBV5-1
d_gene: .
abundance: once
j_gene: TRBJ2-3
CDR3nt: TGCGCCAGCAGCTTCTCCGGGGGTAGCACAGATACGCAGTATTTT
CDR3aa: CASSFSGGSTDTQYF

v_gene: TRBV7-2
d_gene: .
abundance: few
j_gene: TRBJ1-4
CDR3nt: TGTGCCAGCAGCCTCACAGGGCCAACTAATGAAAAACTGTTTTTT
CDR3aa: CASSLTGPTNEKLFF

v_gene: TRBV4-2
d_gene: .
abundance: .
j_gene: TRBJ2-1
CDR3nt: TGTGCCAGCAGCCAAGCTGAGGGGGGCGCAACCTACAATGAGCAGTTCTTC
CDR3aa: CASSQAEGGATYNEQFF

v_gene: TRBV5-4
d_gene: .
abundance: .
j_gene: TRBJ1-3
CDR3nt: TGTGCCAGCAGACCGCAGGGTTCGGGAAACACCATATATTTT
CDR3aa: CASRPQGSGNTIYF

v_gene: TRBV3-1/TRBV3-2
d_gene: .
abundance: .
j_gene: TRBJ2-5
CDR3nt: TGTGCCAGCAGCCAAGCCGGGAAAGAAGAGACCCAGTACTTC
CDR3aa: CASSQAGKEETQYF

v_gene: TRBV6-5
d_gene: TRBD1
abundance: .
j_gene: TRBJ1-1
CDR3nt: TGTGCCAGCCCGTACAGGGGGCTTACTGAAGCTTTCTTT
CDR3aa: CASPYRGLTEAFF

v_gene: TRBV19
d_gene: .
abundance: .
j_gene: TRBJ2-3
CDR3nt: TGTGCCAGTAGTACCCCCCCGAATACGCAGTATTTT
CDR3aa: CASSTPPNTQYF

v_gene: TRBV4-3
d_gene: TRBD1
abundance: once
j_gene: TRBJ2-7
CDR3nt: TGCGCCAGCAGCCAAGAACGGACAGGGGTGGGCGAGCAGTACTTC
CDR3aa: CASSQERTGVGEQYF